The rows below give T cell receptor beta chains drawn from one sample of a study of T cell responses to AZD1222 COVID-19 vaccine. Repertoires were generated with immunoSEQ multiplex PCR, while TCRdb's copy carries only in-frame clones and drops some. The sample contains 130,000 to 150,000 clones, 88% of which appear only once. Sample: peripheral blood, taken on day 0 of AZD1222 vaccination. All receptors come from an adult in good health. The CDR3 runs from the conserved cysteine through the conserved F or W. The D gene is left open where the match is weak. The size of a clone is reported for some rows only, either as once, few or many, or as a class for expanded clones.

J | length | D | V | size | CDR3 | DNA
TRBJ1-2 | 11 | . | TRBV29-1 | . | CSVGQLYGYTF | TGCAGCGTAGGCCAGCTCTATGGCTACACCTTC
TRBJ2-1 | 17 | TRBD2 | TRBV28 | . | CASRGTSGVTSYNEQFF | TGTGCCAGCAGGGGGACTAGCGGGGTTACCTCCTACAATGAGCAGTTCTTC
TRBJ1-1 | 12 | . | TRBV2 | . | CASSEWDLEAFF | TGTGCCAGCAGTGAATGGGACCTTGAAGCTTTCTTT
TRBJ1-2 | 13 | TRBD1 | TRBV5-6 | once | CASSPGTAYGYTF | TGTGCCAGCAGCCCCGGGACAGCGTATGGCTACACCTTC
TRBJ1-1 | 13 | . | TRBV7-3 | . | CASSLTPDTEAFF | TGTGCCAGCAGCTTAACCCCGGACACTGAAGCTTTCTTT
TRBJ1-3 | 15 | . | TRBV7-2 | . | CASRTQGNGGNTIYF | TGTGCCAGCAGGACTCAGGGGAATGGGGGAAACACCATATATTTT
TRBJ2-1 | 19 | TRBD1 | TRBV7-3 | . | CASSERLVLQGASYNEQFF | TGTGCCAGCAGCGAACGTCTAGTACTACAGGGGGCGTCCTACAATGAGCAGTTCTTC
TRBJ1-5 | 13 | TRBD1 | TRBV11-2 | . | CASSLEQGVPQHF | TGTGCCAGCAGCTTAGAACAGGGGGTCCCTCAGCATTTT
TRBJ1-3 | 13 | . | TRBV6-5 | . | CASSYNREDTIYF | TGTGCCAGCAGTTACAACAGAGAGGACACCATATATTTT
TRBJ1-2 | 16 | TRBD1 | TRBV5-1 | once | CASRPSYRGVNYGYTF | TGCGCCAGCAGACCATCTTACAGGGGGGTTAACTATGGCTACACCTTC
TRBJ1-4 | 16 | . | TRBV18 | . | CASSPLGKATNEKLFF | TGTGCCAGCTCACCTCTGGGTAAAGCAACTAATGAAAAACTGTTTTTT
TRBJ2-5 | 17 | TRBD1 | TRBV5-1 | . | CASSSSLLGTGEETQYF | TGCGCCAGCAGCTCGTCTTTACTCGGGACAGGGGAGGAGACCCAGTACTTC
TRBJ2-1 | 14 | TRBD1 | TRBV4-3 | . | CASSPQGQGEAKIF | TGCGCCAGCAGCCCCCAGGGACAGGGCGAAGCTAAGATCTTC
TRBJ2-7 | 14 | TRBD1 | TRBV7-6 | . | CASSSRDRGYEQYF | TGTGCCAGCAGCTCACGGGACAGGGGTTACGAGCAGTACTTC
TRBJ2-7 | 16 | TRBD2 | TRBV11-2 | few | CASSDPLAGGSYEQYF | TGTGCCAGCAGCGACCCCCTAGCGGGGGGGAGTTACGAGCAGTACTTC
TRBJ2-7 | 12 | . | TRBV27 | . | CASSQGGYEQYF | TGTGCCAGCAGTCAGGGGGGGTACGAGCAGTACTTC
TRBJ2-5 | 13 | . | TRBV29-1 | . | CSGRTATSGTQYF | TGCAGCGGTCGGACCGCCACGAGTGGTACCCAGTACTTC
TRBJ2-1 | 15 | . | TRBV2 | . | CASSGALGGGNEQFF | TGTGCCAGCAGTGGTGCCCTAGGAGGGGGCAATGAGCAGTTCTTC
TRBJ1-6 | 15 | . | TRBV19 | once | CASISGSSYNSPLHF | TGTGCCAGTATTTCAGGGAGTTCCTATAATTCACCCCTCCACTTT
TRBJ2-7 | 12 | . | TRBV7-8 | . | CASSLVGVEQYF | TGTGCCAGCAGCCTTGTAGGGGTCGAGCAGTACTTC
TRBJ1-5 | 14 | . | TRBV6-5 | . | CASSYLGTNQPQHF | TGTGCCAGCAGTTACCTCGGCACAAATCAGCCCCAGCATTTT
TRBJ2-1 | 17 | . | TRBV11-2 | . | CASSLGGQASSYNEQFF | TGTGCCAGCAGTTTAGGCGGGCAGGCGAGCTCCTACAATGAGCAGTTCTTC
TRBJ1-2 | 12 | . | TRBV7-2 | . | CASSYNQGSYTF | TGTGCCAGCAGCTACAATCAAGGGAGCTACACCTTC
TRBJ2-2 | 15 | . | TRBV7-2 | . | CASSLNPAPTGELFF | TGTGCCAGCAGCTTAAATCCCGCGCCAACCGGGGAGCTGTTTTTT
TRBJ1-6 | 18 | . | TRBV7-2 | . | CASSFRTPAGTTTAPLHF | TGTGCCAGCAGCTTTCGCACTCCAGCTGGTACGACCACGGCACCCCTCCACTTT
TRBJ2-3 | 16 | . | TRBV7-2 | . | CASSLGVGSSTDTQYF | TGTGCCAGCAGCTTAGGGGTGGGATCTAGCACAGATACGCAGTATTTT
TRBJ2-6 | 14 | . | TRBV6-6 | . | CASSLPSGANVLTF | TGTGCCAGCAGTCTCCCTTCTGGGGCCAACGTCCTGACTTTC
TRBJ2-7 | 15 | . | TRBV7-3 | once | CASSLASGVPYEQYF | TGTGCCAGCAGCTTAGCGTCAGGGGTCCCCTACGAGCAGTACTTC
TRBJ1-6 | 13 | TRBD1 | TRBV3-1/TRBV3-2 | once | CASSLGQGSPLHF | TGTGCCAGCAGTCTCGGACAGGGCTCCCCCCTCCACTTT
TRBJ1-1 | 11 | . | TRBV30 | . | CAWSRGPEAFF | TGTGCCTGGAGCCGGGGGCCTGAAGCTTTCTTT
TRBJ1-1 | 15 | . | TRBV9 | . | CASSVDGGAISEAFF | TGTGCCAGCAGCGTGGACGGGGGCGCGATCTCTGAAGCTTTCTTT
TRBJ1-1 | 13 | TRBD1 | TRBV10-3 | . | CAISQGEGTEAFF | TGTGCCATCAGCCAGGGGGAGGGCACTGAAGCTTTCTTT
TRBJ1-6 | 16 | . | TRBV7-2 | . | CASSLSGPQYNSPLHF | TGTGCCAGCAGCTTATCAGGGCCCCAATATAATTCACCCCTCCACTTT
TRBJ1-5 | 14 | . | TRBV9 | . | CASSVVGEGEPQHF | TGTGCCAGCAGCGTAGTTGGAGAGGGGGAGCCCCAGCATTTT
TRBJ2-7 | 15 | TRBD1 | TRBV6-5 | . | CASSYGGQGAYEQYF | TGTGCCAGCAGTTACGGGGGACAGGGGGCCTACGAGCAGTACTTC
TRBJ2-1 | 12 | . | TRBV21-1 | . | CASSRLYNEQFF | TGTGCCAGCAGCAGGCTTTACAATGAGCAGTTCTTC
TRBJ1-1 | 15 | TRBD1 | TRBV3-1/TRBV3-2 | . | CASRKDRDRNTEAFF | TGTGCCAGCAGAAAAGACCGGGACAGGAACACTGAAGCTTTCTTT
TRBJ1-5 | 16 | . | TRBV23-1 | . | CASSLSQGPSNQPQHF | TGCGCCAGCAGTCTTTCGCAGGGCCCTAGCAATCAGCCCCAGCATTTT
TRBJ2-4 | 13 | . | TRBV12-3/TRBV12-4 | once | CASSFEARGIQYF | TGTGCCAGCAGTTTTGAGGCTCGGGGCATTCAGTACTTC
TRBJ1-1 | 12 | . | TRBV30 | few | CAWSVRGTGAFF | TGTGCCTGGAGTGTACGGGGCACGGGCGCTTTCTTT
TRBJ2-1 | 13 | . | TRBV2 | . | CASRAGFLNEQFF | TGTGCCAGCAGGGCAGGTTTCCTGAATGAGCAGTTCTTC
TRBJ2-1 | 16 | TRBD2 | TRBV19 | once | CASSRGRGGASNEQFF | TGTGCCAGTAGTCGGGGGCGCGGGGGGGCCTCCAATGAGCAGTTCTTC
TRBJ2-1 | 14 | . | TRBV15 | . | CATSRDLASNEQFF | TGTGCCACCAGCAGAGACCTGGCTAGCAATGAGCAGTTCTTC
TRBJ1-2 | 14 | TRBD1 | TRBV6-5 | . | CASPDSKGAHGYTF | TGTGCCAGCCCCGATAGTAAGGGGGCGCATGGCTACACCTTC
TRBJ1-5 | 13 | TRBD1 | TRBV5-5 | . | CASSFAGGQPQHF | TGTGCCAGCAGCTTCGCAGGGGGTCAGCCCCAGCATTTT
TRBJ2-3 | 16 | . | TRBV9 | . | CASSAAAMSSTDTQYF | TGTGCCAGCAGCGCCGCGGCGATGAGCAGCACAGATACGCAGTATTTT
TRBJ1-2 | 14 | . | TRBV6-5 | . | CASSYSTPGNGYTF | TGTGCCAGCAGTTACTCGACGCCGGGTAATGGCTACACCTTC
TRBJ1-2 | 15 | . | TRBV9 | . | CASSVTGYETYGYTF | TGTGCCAGCAGCGTCACGGGATATGAAACCTATGGCTACACCTTC
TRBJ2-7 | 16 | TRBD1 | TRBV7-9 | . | CASSLVATGKIREQYF | TGTGCCAGCAGCTTAGTGGCGACAGGGAAAATCCGCGAGCAGTACTTC